This TCR beta chain appears in the sequencing data of a study of T-cell memory formation after mild COVID-19. There are 16 residues in the CDR3. Germline-derived CDR1 and CDR2 are MNHNY and SVGAGI (reference sequence). The J segment lost 0 bases and the V segment lost 8 bases, leaving 10 bases of the junction unmatched. This clonotype has more than one count but fewer than ten. TCRdb reprocessed the 5' RACE reads via MiXCR and lists one record per CDR3 protein. The sample yields tens of thousands of distinct CDR3 sequences, more than 9% seen once. V and J are TRBV6-6 and TRBJ1-3, with TRBD1 identical over 7 bases. This TCR was recovered from a man aged 18 to 30 who had mild COVID-19 (a few samples of this study predate the infection). Cell type and time point are not known. Sequencing was performed on PBMCs or a T cell subset sorted from them (not recorded which). The CDR3 region is CASSQSGGFSGNTIYF. The CDR3 DNA reads TGTGCCAGCTCCCAGTCAGGGGGTTTCTCTGGAAACACCATATATTTT.